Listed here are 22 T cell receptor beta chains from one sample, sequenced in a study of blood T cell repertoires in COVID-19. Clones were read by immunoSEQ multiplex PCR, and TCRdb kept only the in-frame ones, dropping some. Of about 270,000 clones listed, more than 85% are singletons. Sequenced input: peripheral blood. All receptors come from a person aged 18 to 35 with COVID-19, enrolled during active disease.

The CDR3: CASSAGTAGSNQPQHF. DNA of the CDR3: TGTGCCAGTAGTGCCGGGACGGCGGGGAGCAATCAGCCCCAGCATTTT. The gene calls are TRBV19 and TRBJ1-5; D possibly corresponds to TRBD1 (5 bases). Deletions cut 5 bases from V and 1 base from J, with 15 bases between. The CDR3 spans 16 residues. Germline V gene data show CDR1 as LNHDA and CDR2 as SQIVND (reference sequence). Full variable domain (missing parts from reference TRBV19 and TRBJ1-5): DGGITQSPKYLFRKEGQNVTLSCEQNLNHDAMYWYRQDPGQGLRLIYYSQIVNDFQKGDIAEGYSVSREKKESFPLTVTSAQKNPTAFYLCASSAGTAGSNQPQHFGDGTRLSIL.

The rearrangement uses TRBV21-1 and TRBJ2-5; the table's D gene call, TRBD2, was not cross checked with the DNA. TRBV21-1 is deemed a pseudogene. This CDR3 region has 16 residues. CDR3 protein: CASSNPYGEGLGTQYF. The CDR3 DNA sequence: TGTGCCAGCAGCAATCCCTATGGGGAGGGCCTCGGGACCCAGTACTTC.

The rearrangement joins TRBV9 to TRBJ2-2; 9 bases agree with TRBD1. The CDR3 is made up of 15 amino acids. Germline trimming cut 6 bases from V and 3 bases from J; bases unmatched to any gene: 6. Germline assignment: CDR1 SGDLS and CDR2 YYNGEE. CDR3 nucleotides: TGTGCCAGCAACCAACAGGGGGCACACACCGGGGAGCTGTTTTTT. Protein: CASNQQGAHTGELFF.

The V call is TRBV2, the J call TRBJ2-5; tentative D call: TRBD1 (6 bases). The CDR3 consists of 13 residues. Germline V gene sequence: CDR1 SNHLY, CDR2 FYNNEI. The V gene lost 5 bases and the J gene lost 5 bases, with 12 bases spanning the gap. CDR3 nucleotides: TGTGCCAGCAGTTCCAGGGGCGGGGAGACCCAGTACTTC. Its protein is CASSSRGGETQYF.

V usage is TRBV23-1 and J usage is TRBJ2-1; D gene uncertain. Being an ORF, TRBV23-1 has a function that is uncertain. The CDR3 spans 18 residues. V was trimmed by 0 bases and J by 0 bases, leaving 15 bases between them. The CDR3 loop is CASSQSEVALSSYNEQFF. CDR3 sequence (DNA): TGCGCCAGCAGTCAATCAGAGGTGGCTTTGAGCTCCTACAATGAGCAGTTCTTC.

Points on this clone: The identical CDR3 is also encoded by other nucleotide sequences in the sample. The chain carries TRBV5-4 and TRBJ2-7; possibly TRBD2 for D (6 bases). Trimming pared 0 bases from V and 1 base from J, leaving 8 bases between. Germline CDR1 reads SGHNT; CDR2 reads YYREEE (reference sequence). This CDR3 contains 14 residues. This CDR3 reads CASSLVSGSYEQYF. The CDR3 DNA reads TGTGCCAGCAGCTTGGTTAGCGGTTCCTACGAGCAGTACTTC. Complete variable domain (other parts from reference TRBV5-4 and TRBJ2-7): ETGVTQSPTHLIKTRGQQVTLRCSSQSGHNTVSWYQQALGQGPQFIFQYYREEENGRGNFPPRFSGLQFPNYSSELNVNALELDDSALYLCASSLVSGSYEQYFGPGTRLTVT.

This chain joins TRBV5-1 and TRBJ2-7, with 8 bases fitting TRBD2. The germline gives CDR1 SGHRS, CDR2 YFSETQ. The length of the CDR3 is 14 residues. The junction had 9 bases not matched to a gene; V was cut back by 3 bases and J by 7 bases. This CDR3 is CASSWAGLGEEQYF. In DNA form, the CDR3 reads TGCGCCAGCAGCTGGGCGGGACTAGGAGAAGAGCAGTACTTC.

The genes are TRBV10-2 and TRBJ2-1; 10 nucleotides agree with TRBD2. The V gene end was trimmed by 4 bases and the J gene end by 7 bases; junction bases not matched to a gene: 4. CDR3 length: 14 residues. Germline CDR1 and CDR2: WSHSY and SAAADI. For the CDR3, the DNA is TGCGCCAGCAGTGCTAGCGGGAGCGTAAATGAGCAGTTCTTC. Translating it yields CASSASGSVNEQFF.

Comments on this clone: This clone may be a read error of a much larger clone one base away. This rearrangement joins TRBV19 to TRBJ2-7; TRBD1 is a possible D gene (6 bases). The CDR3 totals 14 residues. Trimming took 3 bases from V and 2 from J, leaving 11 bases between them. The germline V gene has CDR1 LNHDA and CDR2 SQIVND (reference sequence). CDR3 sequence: CASSITQGAYEQYF. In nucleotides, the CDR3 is TGTGCCAGTAGTATTACACAGGGCGCCTACGAGCAGTACTTC.

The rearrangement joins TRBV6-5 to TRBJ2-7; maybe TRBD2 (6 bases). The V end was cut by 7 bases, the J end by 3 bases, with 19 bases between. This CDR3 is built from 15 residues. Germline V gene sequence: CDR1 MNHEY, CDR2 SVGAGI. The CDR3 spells CASKGLASGRYEQYF. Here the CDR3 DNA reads TGTGCCAGCAAGGGCCTAGCGTCCGGTCGCTACGAGCAGTACTTC.

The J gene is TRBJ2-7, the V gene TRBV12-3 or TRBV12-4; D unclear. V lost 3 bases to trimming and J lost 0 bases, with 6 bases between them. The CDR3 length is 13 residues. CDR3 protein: CASSFDTSYEQYF. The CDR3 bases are TGTGCCAGCAGTTTTGACACCTCCTACGAGCAGTACTTC.

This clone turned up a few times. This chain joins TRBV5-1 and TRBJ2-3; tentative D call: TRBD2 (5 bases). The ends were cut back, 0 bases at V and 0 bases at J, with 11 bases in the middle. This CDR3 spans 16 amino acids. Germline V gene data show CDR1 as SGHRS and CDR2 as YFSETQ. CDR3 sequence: CASSLGGMTSTDTQYF. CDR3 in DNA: TGCGCCAGCAGCTTGGGAGGGATGACTAGCACAGATACGCAGTATTTT.

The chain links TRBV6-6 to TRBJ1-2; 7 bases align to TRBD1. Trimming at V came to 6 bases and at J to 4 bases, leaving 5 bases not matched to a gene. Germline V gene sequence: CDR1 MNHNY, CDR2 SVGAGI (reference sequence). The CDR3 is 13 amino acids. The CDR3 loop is CASSRGGVYGYTF. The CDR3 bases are TGTGCCAGCAGCCGAGGGGGCGTCTATGGCTACACCTTC.

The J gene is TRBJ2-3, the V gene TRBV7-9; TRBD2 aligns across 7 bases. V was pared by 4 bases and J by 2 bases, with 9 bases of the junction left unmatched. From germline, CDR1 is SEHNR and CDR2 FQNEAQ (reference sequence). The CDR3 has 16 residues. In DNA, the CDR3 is TGTGCCAGCAGCTCTCTAGCGGAAGATAACACAGATACGCAGTATTTT. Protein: CASSSLAEDNTDTQYF.

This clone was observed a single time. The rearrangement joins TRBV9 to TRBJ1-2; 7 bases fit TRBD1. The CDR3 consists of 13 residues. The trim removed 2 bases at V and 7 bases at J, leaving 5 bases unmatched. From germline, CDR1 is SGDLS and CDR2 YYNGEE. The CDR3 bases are TGTGCCAGCAGCGTGGAGGGGGCGGGTGGCTACACCTTC. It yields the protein CASSVEGAGGYTF.

The CDR3 bases are TGTGCCAGCAGTTTACCTGGGAGCACTGAAGCTTTCTTT. Protein sequence: CASSLPGSTEAFF. This chain joins TRBV27 and TRBJ1-1; no firm D call. Per the germline V gene, CDR1 is MNHEY and CDR2 is SMNVEV (reference sequence). Between the trimmed V and J ends, which lost 2 bases and 4 bases, there was a span of 8 bases. The CDR3 covers 13 residues.

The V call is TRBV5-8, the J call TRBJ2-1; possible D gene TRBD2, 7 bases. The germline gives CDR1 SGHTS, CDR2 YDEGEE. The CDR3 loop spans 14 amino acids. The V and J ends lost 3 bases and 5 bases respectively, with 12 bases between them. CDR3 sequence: CASSWGGPDNEQFF. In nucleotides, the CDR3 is TGTGCCAGCAGCTGGGGGGGGCCGGACAATGAGCAGTTCTTC.

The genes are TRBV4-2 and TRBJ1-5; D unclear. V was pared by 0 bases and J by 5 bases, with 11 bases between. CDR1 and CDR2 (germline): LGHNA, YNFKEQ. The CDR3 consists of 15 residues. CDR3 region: CASSQERTGYQPQHF. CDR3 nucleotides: TGTGCCAGCAGCCAAGAAAGGACGGGGTATCAGCCCCAGCATTTT.

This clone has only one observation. CDR3 region: CASSLFPGGKETQYF. CDR3 DNA: TGTGCCAGCAGTTTATTTCCAGGGGGCAAAGAGACCCAGTACTTC. The chain links TRBV28 to TRBJ2-5, with 8 positions matching TRBD1. Germline V gene sequence: CDR1 MDHEN, CDR2 SYDVKM. V dropped 1 base and J dropped 3; count of bases not matched to a gene: 4. The CDR3 totals 15 residues.

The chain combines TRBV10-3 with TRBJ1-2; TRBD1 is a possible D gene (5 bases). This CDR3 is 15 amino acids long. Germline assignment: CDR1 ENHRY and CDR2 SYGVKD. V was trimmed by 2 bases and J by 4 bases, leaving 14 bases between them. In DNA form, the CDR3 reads TGTGCCATCAGTGAGACCTCGGGAGGGGCCTATGGCTACACCTTC. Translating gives CAISETSGGAYGYTF.

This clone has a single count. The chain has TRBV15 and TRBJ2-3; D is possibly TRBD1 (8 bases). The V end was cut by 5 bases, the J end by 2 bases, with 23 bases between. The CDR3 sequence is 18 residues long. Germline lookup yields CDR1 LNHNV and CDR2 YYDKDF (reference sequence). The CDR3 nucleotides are TGTGCCACCAGCCCACAGGGGGAGGGTCCGGCACTCACAGATACGCAGTATTTT. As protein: CATSPQGEGPALTDTQYF. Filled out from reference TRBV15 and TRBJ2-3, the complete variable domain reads DAMVIQNPRYQVTQFGKPVTLSCSQTLNHNVMYWYQQKSSQAPKLLFHYYDKDFNNEADTPDNFQSRRPNTSFCFLDIRSPGLGDTAMYLCATSPQGEGPALTDTQYFGPGTRLTVL.

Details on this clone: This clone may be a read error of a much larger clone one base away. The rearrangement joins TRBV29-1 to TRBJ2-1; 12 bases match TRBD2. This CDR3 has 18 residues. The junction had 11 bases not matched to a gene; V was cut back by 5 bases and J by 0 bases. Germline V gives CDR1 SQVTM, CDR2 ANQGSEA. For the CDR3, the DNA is TGCAGCGTTCTCAGACTAGCGGGAGCCCTCAGCTCCTACAATGAGCAGTTCTTC. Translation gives CSVLRLAGALSSYNEQFF.